This T cell receptor (beta chain) derives from a study of T cell repertoires in cytomegalovirus infection. General study points: It was HLA-C-restricted CMV-specific TCR beta clonotypes that dominated the response ex vivo.

TCRdb analysed the reads with MiXCR anew, one entry per CDR3 protein. This sample carries hundreds of thousands of distinct CDR3 sequences, approximately 30% of them seen once, and the ten largest clones take roughly an eighth. The germline gives CDR1 SNHLY, CDR2 FYNNEI. Trimming cost V 6 bases and J 4 bases; bases outside gene matches: 4. The CDR3 covers 14 residues. Of note for this clonotype: Its antigen is not identified. A clone one base away is much larger, so this may be a read error.

Sequenced input: PBMCs. The receptor's source is a human donor in good health (CMV status not recorded). Some clones in this sample may be carry-over from other donors' samples. The V gene is TRBV2, the J gene TRBJ2-7; 12 bases fit TRBD2. The CDR3 DNA follows: TGTGCCAGCAGACCCGGGACTAGCGGGTACGAGCAGTACTTC. Its translation: CASRPGTSGYEQYF. Variable domain in full (rest from reference TRBV2 and TRBJ2-7): EPEVTQTPSHQVTQMGQEVILRCVPISNHLYFYWYRQILGQKVEFLVSFYNNEISEKSEIFDDQFSVERPDGSNFTLKIRSTKLEDSAMYFCASRPGTSGYEQYFGPGTRLTVT.